A single sample gave rise to the 3 T cell receptor beta chains below, sequenced in a study of beta chain features in type 1 diabetes. Whole-study results and caveats: People with Type 1 diabetes carried modestly yet significantly shorter TCRB CDR3s in all four CD4+ subsets.

Expressed TCRB transcripts were sequenced, since all the RNA that had been isolated was reverse transcribed. The repertoire was sequenced with immunoSEQ multiplex PCR; TCRdb's copy has only in-frame clones and lacks some. The sample holds fewer than 300,000 clones; just over 20% are singletons and the top ten take about 0.027%. What these receptors recognize is not known. The sample consisted of naive CD4+ T cells from blood. All receptors come from a woman in her thirties or forties with type 1 diabetes.

This clone was observed a few times. The chain carries TRBV7-9 and TRBJ1-2; D unclear. The CDR3 totals 13 residues. CDR1 and CDR2 from the germline V gene are SEHNR and FQNEAQ (reference sequence). Trimming took 5 bases from V and 1 from J, leaving 8 bases between them. This CDR3 reads CASSVESNYGYTF. CDR3 DNA sequence: TGTGCCAGCAGCGTAGAGAGTAACTATGGCTACACCTTC.

A few counts support this clone. This chain links TRBV7-2 with TRBJ2-7, with TRBD2 identical over 12 bases. With V trimmed by 4 bases and J by 4 bases, 2 bases remained unmatched. The germline V gene encodes CDR1 SGHTA and CDR2 FQGNSA. The CDR3 extends over 14 amino acids. The CDR3 here is CASSSTSGSYEQYF. The DNA for the CDR3 is TGTGCCAGCAGCTCGACTAGCGGGAGTTACGAGCAGTACTTC.

This clone appeared a few times. The V and J genes are TRBV15 and TRBJ2-7, with a possible D match to TRBD2 (6 bases). The CDR3 is 13 residues long. Germline V gene lookup returns CDR1 LNHNV and CDR2 YYDKDF (reference sequence). V lost 8 bases to trimming and J lost 2 bases, with 13 bases between them. CDR3 protein: CATAKAGTYEQYF. CDR3 sequence (DNA): TGTGCCACCGCCAAAGCGGGCACCTACGAGCAGTACTTC.